This T cell receptor beta chain was identified during a study of blood T cell repertoires in COVID-19. Looking at the study overall: The study drew acute and convalescent COVID-19 samples from the United States, Italy and Spain.

Germline values: CDR1 SNHLY, CDR2 FYNNEI. Trimming cost V 1 base and J 6 bases; bases outside gene matches: 10. There are 16 residues in the CDR3. This clone was seen a few times. Method: immunoSEQ multiplex PCR; TCRdb's copy keeps in-frame clones and lacks some. Found here are about 240,000 clones, around 87% of them singletons; the top ten hold approximately 7.2%. Source material: peripheral blood. The chain has TRBV2 and TRBJ2-7; 9 bases agree with TRBD2. The clonotype comes from a woman in her sixties or seventies with active or convalescent COVID-19. The CDR3, as DNA: TGTGCCAGCAGTGAAGGCGGGGGGGAAGTCCGGTTCGAGCAGTACTTC. Translated: CASSEGGGEVRFEQYF.